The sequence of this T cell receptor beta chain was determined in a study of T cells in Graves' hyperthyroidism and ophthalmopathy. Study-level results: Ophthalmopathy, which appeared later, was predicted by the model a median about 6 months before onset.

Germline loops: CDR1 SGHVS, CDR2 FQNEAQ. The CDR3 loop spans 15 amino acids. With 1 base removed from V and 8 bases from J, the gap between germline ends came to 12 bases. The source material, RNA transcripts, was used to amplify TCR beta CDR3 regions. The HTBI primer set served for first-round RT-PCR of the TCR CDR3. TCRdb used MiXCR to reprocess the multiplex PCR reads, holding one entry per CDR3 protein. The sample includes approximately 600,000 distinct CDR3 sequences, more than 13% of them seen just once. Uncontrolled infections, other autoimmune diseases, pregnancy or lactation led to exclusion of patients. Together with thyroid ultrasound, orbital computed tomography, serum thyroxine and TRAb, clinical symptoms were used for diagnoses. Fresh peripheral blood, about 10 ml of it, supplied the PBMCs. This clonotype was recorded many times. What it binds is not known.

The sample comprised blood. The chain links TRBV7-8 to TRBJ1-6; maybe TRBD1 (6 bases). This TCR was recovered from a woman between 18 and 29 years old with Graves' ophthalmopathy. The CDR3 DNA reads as TGTGCCAGCAGCTTAGGGGGGCTGTGGGATTCACCCCTCCACTTT. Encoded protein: CASSLGGLWDSPLHF.